The 30 T cell receptor beta chains presented below share a single source sample, sequenced in a study of T cell repertoires in cytomegalovirus infection. TCRdb passed the reads through MiXCR, listing each CDR3 protein once. Among 550,000 to 700,000 distinct CDR3 sequences listed, roughly 42% were seen once. Their specific antigens are unknown. The material was cultured PBMCs, obtained from culture after CMV antigen stimulation. The receptors were sampled from a human donor in good health (CMV status not recorded). Some clones in this sample may be carry-over from other donors' samples.

About this clonotype: A much more abundant neighbour one base away suggests this may be a read error. V usage is TRBV7-9 and J usage is TRBJ2-3; possible D gene TRBD1, 5 bases. This CDR3 is built from 13 residues. Germline assignment: CDR1 SEHNR and CDR2 FQNEAQ (reference sequence). Between the trimmed V and J ends, which lost 3 bases and 4 bases, there was a span of 8 bases. The CDR3 loop reads CASSFGAADTQYF. CDR3 nucleotide sequence: TGTGCCAGCAGCTTTGGGGCGGCAGATACGCAGTATTTT.

V usage is TRBV7-2 and J usage is TRBJ2-7, with unresolved D. Trimming removed 1 base at V and 7 bases at J, with 14 bases between. Germline V gives CDR1 SGHTA, CDR2 FQGNSA. The CDR3 length is 14 residues. CDR3 sequence (DNA): TGTGCCAGCAGCTTAGGTGCAATTCCTTGGGAGCAGTACTTC. It translates to CASSLGAIPWEQYF.

The chain carries TRBV20-1 and TRBJ2-5; 12 bases are a match to TRBD2. CDR3 length equals 14 residues. Unmatched junction bases numbered 4, after V lost 5 bases and J lost 3 bases. Germline V gives CDR1 DFQATT, CDR2 SNEGSKA (reference sequence). CDR3 amino acids: CSALRLAGEETQYF. The CDR3 DNA is TGCAGTGCTCTCAGACTAGCGGGAGAAGAGACCCAGTACTTC.

DNA for the CDR3: TGTGCCAGCAGTGACCCCGGGACTAGTGTCAACGAGCAGTACTTC. Amino acid sequence: CASSDPGTSVNEQYF. The chain combines TRBV2 with TRBJ2-7, with 8 bases lining up with TRBD2. V shed 3 bases, J shed 5 bases, and the junction held 9 bases outside the gene matches. Germline V gives CDR1 SNHLY, CDR2 FYNNEI. The CDR3 extends over 15 amino acids. The variable domain in full, with the rest retrieved from reference TRBV2 and TRBJ2-7, is EPEVTQTPSHQVTQMGQEVILRCVPISNHLYFYWYRQILGQKVEFLVSFYNNEISEKSEIFDDQFSVERPDGSNFTLKIRSTKLEDSAMYFCASSDPGTSVNEQYFGPGTRLTVT.

This sequence joins TRBV12-3 or TRBV12-4 and TRBJ2-7; maybe TRBD1 (6 bases). Between the trimmed V and J ends, which lost 6 bases and 4 bases, there was a span of 10 bases. The CDR3 length is 12 residues. As DNA, the CDR3 is TGTGCCAGCAGCGTCAGGGGTTACGAGCAGTACTTC. It specifies CASSVRGYEQYF.

This clonotype has just a few counts. The DNA of the CDR3 is TGTGCCACCAGCAGAGATTTTCTAGGGGGGGACACTGAAGCTTTCTTT. Its translation is CATSRDFLGGDTEAFF. The chain employs TRBV15 and TRBJ1-1; TRBD1 is a possible D gene (6 bases). The V gene lost 0 bases and the J gene lost 3 bases, with 14 bases spanning the gap. CDR3 length: 16 amino acids. CDR1 LNHNV and CDR2 YYDKDF come from the germline V gene (reference sequence).

J is TRBJ2-1 and V is TRBV10-3, with no clear D. Germline CDR1 ENHRY, CDR2 SYGVKD. The V gene lost 2 bases and the J gene lost 0 bases, with 11 bases spanning the gap. This CDR3 is built from 16 residues. CDR3 in amino acids: CAISEAGDASYNEQFF. CDR3 sequence (DNA): TGTGCCATCAGTGAGGCAGGCGACGCCTCCTACAATGAGCAGTTCTTC.

The chain couples TRBV11-3 to TRBJ2-5; the match to TRBD2 covers 14 bases. Trimming removed 4 bases from V and 5 bases from J; junction bases left unmatched: 3. Germline lookup yields CDR1 SGHNT and CDR2 YENEEA. The CDR3 contains 15 residues. The CDR3 coding sequence is TGTGCCAGCAGCTCGACTAGCGGGGGGGTTGAGACCCAGTACTTC. As protein: CASSSTSGGVETQYF.

This sequence joins TRBV5-1 and TRBJ1-2; D uncertain. The germline CDR1 and CDR2 sequences are SGHRS and YFSETQ. This CDR3 contains 12 residues. The V and J ends lost 2 bases and 8 bases respectively, with 10 bases between them. The CDR3 nucleotides read TGCGCCAGCAGCTTTTCCTATGGGGGCTACACCTTC. Translated: CASSFSYGGYTF.

V and J are TRBV12-3 or TRBV12-4 and TRBJ2-1; possible D gene TRBD2, 6 bases. The CDR3 totals 16 residues. V was cut by 9 bases and J by 4 bases, with 22 bases left in between. CDR3 bases: TGTGCCAGTTCCTCCCGCAAAACTAGCTTTTACAATGAGCAGTTCTTC. Protein sequence: CASSSRKTSFYNEQFF.

This clonotype has a handful of counts. The rearrangement links TRBV12-3 or TRBV12-4 to TRBJ1-2; 7 nucleotides align to TRBD1. The CDR3 has 14 residues. The J segment lost 8 bases and the V segment lost 3 bases, leaving 9 bases of the junction unmatched. Here the CDR3 DNA reads TGTGCCAGCAGTTTCAGGGACAGAGCTTCGGGCTACACCTTC. It yields the protein CASSFRDRASGYTF.

The chain couples TRBV14 to TRBJ2-5; D is ambiguous. The length of the CDR3 is 14 residues. Trimming cost V 6 bases and J 2 bases, with 13 bases left between them. Germline V gene sequence: CDR1 SGHDN, CDR2 FVKESK. CDR3 in DNA: TGTGCCAGCAGTCCTCGATCGGTACAAGAGACCCAGTACTTC. The encoded protein is CASSPRSVQETQYF.

The chain recombines TRBV7-4 with TRBJ2-5, with a weak D call TRBD1 (6 bases). Trimming removed 4 bases at V and 5 bases at J, with 23 bases between. Germline CDR1 is SGHVT and CDR2 is SQSDAQ. CDR3 length equals 17 residues. CDR3 DNA: TGTGCCAGCAGCTCGACCCCCCTCAGGGGCGCGGATGAGACCCAGTACTTC. Protein sequence: CASSSTPLRGADETQYF.

The CDR3 nucleotides are TGTGCCAGCTCACCACCGTGGGGGAATGGCTACACCTTC. Translated: CASSPPWGNGYTF. The V call is TRBV18, the J call TRBJ1-2; a possible D gene is TRBD1 (5 bases). Germline loops: CDR1 KGHSH, CDR2 LQKENI. The CDR3 has 13 residues. V was clipped by 0 bases and J by 6 bases, with 8 bases between them.

This rearrangement joins TRBV6-2 or TRBV6-3 to TRBJ2-7, with a tentative D call TRBD1 (5 bases). V was cut by 9 bases and J by 4 bases, with 25 bases left in between. The CDR3 loop spans 16 amino acids. Germline lookup yields CDR1 MNHEY and CDR2 SVGEGT. CDR3: CASREHRNLNPYEQYF. Written as DNA, the CDR3 is TGTGCCAGTAGAGAACACAGGAATCTAAATCCATACGAGCAGTACTTC.

The V gene is TRBV20-1, the J gene TRBJ2-2; TRBD2 agrees at 8 bases. Germline CDR1 DFQATT, CDR2 SNEGSKA (reference sequence). This CDR3 is built from 13 residues. J gave up 5 bases and V 7 bases, and 6 bases lay outside the gene matches. CDR3 nucleotide sequence: TGCAGTGGGGGCGGGGGGCCGACCGGGGAGCTGTTTTTT. Its protein product is CSGGGGPTGELFF.

At least ten counts were recorded for this clonotype. V is TRBV7-2 and J is TRBJ1-2; D is uncertain. The germline CDR1 and CDR2 sequences are SGHTA and FQGNSA. V lost 5 bases and J 2 bases, leaving 12 bases between the germline ends. This CDR3 comprises 14 residues. This CDR3 is CASSQDGFNYGYTF. For the CDR3, the DNA is TGTGCCAGCAGCCAGGACGGATTCAACTATGGCTACACCTTC.

The V and J genes are TRBV6-1 and TRBJ2-3; D is possibly TRBD2 (5 bases). Trimming stripped 0 bases from V and 0 bases from J, with 10 bases between. Germline V gives CDR1 MNHNS, CDR2 SASEGT. The CDR3 covers 16 residues. CDR3 in DNA: TGTGCCAGCAGTGAAGCGCAAGCGGTCAGCACAGATACGCAGTATTTT. It specifies CASSEAQAVSTDTQYF.

The gene calls are TRBV2 and TRBJ1-6; no definite D call. The CDR3 covers 13 residues. CDR1 is SNHLY and CDR2 is FYNNEI in the germline V gene. Deletions cut 10 bases from V and 4 bases from J, with 11 bases between. The CDR3 DNA follows: TGTGCCACAGGACGGGAATATAATTCACCCCTCCACTTT. As protein: CATGREYNSPLHF.

The rearrangement links TRBV2 to TRBJ2-7, with D possibly TRBD1 on 6 matching bases. Germline V gene sequence: CDR1 SNHLY, CDR2 FYNNEI. There are 16 residues in the CDR3. Trimming removed 3 bases from V and 2 bases from J, with 17 bases in between. The CDR3 is CASSDAPYRDAYEQYF. Written as DNA, the CDR3 is TGTGCCAGCAGTGACGCCCCGTACAGGGACGCCTACGAGCAGTACTTC.

The chain has TRBV20-1 and TRBJ2-4, with unresolved D. CDR1 and CDR2 (germline): DFQATT, SNEGSKA (reference sequence). The germline V and J ends were trimmed by 1 base and 0 bases, with 7 bases remaining between them. CDR3 length: 14 residues. CDR3 residues: CSARGPVAKNIQYF. The CDR3 coding sequence is TGCAGTGCTAGAGGGCCGGTAGCCAAAAACATTCAGTACTTC.

The chain is built from TRBV19 and TRBJ2-5, with unresolved D. The V end was cut by 5 bases, the J end by 5 bases, with 9 bases between. The CDR3 has 12 amino acids. Germline CDR1 and CDR2: LNHDA and SQIVND (reference sequence). In DNA form, the CDR3 reads TGTGCCAGTAGTGTGTCCGGGGAGACCCAGTACTTC. As protein: CASSVSGETQYF. Full variable domain (remainder filled in from reference TRBV19 and TRBJ2-5): DGGITQSPKYLFRKEGQNVTLSCEQNLNHDAMYWYRQDPGQGLRLIYYSQIVNDFQKGDIAEGYSVSREKKESFPLTVTSAQKNPTAFYLCASSVSGETQYFGPGTRLLVL.

This clonotype was observed once. The chain combines TRBV7-9 with TRBJ1-1, with D possibly matching TRBD1 (5 bases). V lost 5 bases, J lost 4 bases, and 14 bases lay in between. This CDR3 has 14 amino acids. CDR1 SEHNR and CDR2 FQNEAQ come from the germline V gene (reference sequence). Written as DNA, the CDR3 is TGTGCCAGCAGCGCCAGGAGGGGCGTCACTGAAGCTTTCTTT. Its protein product is CASSARRGVTEAFF.

This clonotype turned up a few times. The J gene is TRBJ2-2, the V gene TRBV7-2, with no clear D. The CDR3 contains 14 residues. From germline, CDR1 is SGHTA and CDR2 FQGNSA. Trimming left V 5 bases short and J 3 bases short, with 10 bases between. The CDR3 DNA is TGTGCCAGCAGCCCCGCGAGGTACACCGGGGAGCTGTTTTTT. Encoded protein: CASSPARYTGELFF.

V is TRBV12-3 or TRBV12-4 and J is TRBJ2-3, with D unresolved. There are 13 residues in the CDR3. Trimming shortened V by 7 bases and J by 8 bases, and 16 bases separated the two germline ends. The CDR3 region is CASNDPGEVTQYF. The CDR3 DNA reads TGTGCCAGCAACGACCCGGGCGAAGTTACGCAGTATTTT.

The V call is TRBV28, the J call TRBJ2-5; D gene ambiguous. Trimming stripped 4 bases from V and 4 bases from J, with 7 bases between. CDR1 and CDR2 (germline): MDHEN, SYDVKM. The CDR3 has 12 residues. The CDR3, as DNA: TGTGCCAGCAGTTCTCCTATAGAGACCCAGTACTTC. Translating it yields CASSSPIETQYF.

The chain is built from TRBV28 and TRBJ1-2; the D gene is possibly TRBD1 (5 bases). This CDR3 has 11 residues. From germline, CDR1 is MDHEN and CDR2 SYDVKM. Trimming left V 10 bases short and J 4 bases short, with 10 bases between. CDR3 sequence reads: CAISQGYGYTF. In DNA form, the CDR3 reads TGTGCCATCTCCCAGGGCTATGGCTACACCTTC.

This clonotype was counted a few times. V and J are TRBV6-1 and TRBJ2-3, with no clear D. Germline assignment: CDR1 MNHNS and CDR2 SASEGT. Between the trimmed V and J ends, which lost 5 bases and 2 bases, there was a span of 17 bases. The length of the CDR3 is 16 residues. Here the CDR3 reads CASSYGVDRYTDTQYF. The DNA for the CDR3 is TGTGCCAGCAGTTACGGTGTGGACCGATACACAGATACGCAGTATTTT.

The V call is TRBV18, the J call TRBJ2-3; no definite D call. The germline CDR1 and CDR2 sequences are KGHSH and LQKENI. This CDR3 comprises 14 residues. V lost 2 bases and J lost 2, with 8 bases in between. The CDR3 nucleotides read TGTGCCAGCTCACCATCCACAGACACAGATACGCAGTATTTT. This sequence encodes CASSPSTDTDTQYF. The full variable domain, completed using reference TRBV18 and TRBJ2-3, is NAGVMQNPRHLVRRRGQEARLRCSPMKGHSHVYWYRQLPEEGLKFMVYLQKENIIDESGMPKERFSAEFPKEGPSILRIQQVVRGDSAAYFCASSPSTDTDTQYFGPGTRLTVL.

This clonotype was picked up a small number of times. CDR3 bases: TGTGCCAGCAGCCATGGTCGGGGTAGCCGTCGTGGCACCGGGGAGCTGTTTTTT. It translates to CASSHGRGSRRGTGELFF. This sequence joins TRBV11-2 and TRBJ2-2, with a tentative D call TRBD2 (5 bases). Trimming took 5 bases from V and 4 from J, leaving 23 bases between them. The CDR3 runs to 18 residues. Germline V gene data show CDR1 as SGHAT and CDR2 as FQNNGV.